A single T cell receptor beta chain is shown here with its context. Germline V CDR1 and CDR2: SEHNR, FQNEAQ (reference sequence). Trimming shortened V by 4 bases and J by 3 bases, and 15 bases separated the two germline ends. The CDR3 is 15 amino acids. This sample is drawn from a study of response to subunit inactivated influenza vaccine. TCRdb reanalysed the RT-PCR reads using MiXCR and keeps one entry per CDR3 protein. Of 650,000 to 800,000 distinct CDR3 sequences listed, around 20% are singletons. The chain couples TRBV7-9 to TRBJ1-1, with D possibly TRBD1 on 5 matching bases. This clonotype was sampled from a man aged 45-65 years who received an inactivated influenza vaccine. The sequencing used PBMCs from blood, collected more than 4 days after vaccination. CDR3 loop: CASSSFRQQYTEAFF. The CDR3 nucleotides are TGTGCCAGCAGCTCCTTTCGACAGCAATACACTGAAGCTTTCTTT.